This T cell receptor (beta chain) was profiled in a study of beta chain features in type 1 diabetes. Study information: Investigators examined approximately 100,000,000 sorted cells across all samples.

CDR3 length equals 14 residues. Germline values: CDR1 SGDLS, CDR2 YYNGEE. Trimming removed 3 bases from V and 7 bases from J, with 11 bases in between. Averaging about 116 mL, one heparinised blood draw came from each individual donor. Expressed TCRB transcripts were sequenced because the entire RNA isolate underwent reverse transcription. Here immunoSEQ multiplex PCR was the method, and the copy in TCRdb shows in-frame clones only, minus some. The sample holds about 190,000 clones, 7.8% seen once. Study findings and constraints: TCRB CDR3s were moderately but significantly shorter in Type 1 diabetes patients in all four CD4+ subsets. Within the patient group, naive, central memory and Treg TCRB repertoires appeared more similar to each other than within healthy donors. cDNA-based sequencing might over-represent cells highly expressing TCR.

With respect to this clone: Its antigen remains unidentified.

The clonotype was recovered from a woman aged 40 to 49 with type 1 diabetes. The J gene is TRBJ1-6, the V gene TRBV9; D call uncertain. The sequenced sample consisted of central memory CD4+ T cells from blood. CDR3 in amino acids: CASSAAGDNSPLHF. The DNA for the CDR3 is TGTGCCAGCAGCGCCGCAGGTGACAATTCACCCCTCCACTTT.